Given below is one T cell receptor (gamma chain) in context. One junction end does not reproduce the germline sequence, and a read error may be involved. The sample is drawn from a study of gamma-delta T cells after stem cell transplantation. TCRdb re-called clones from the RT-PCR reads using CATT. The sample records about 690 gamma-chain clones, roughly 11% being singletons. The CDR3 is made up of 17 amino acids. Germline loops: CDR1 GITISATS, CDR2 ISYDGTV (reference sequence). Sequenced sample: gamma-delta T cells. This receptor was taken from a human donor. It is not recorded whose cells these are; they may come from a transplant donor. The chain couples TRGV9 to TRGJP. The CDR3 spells CAVWEVHHELGKKIKVF. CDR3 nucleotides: TGTGCCGTGTGGGAGGTGCATCACGAGTTGGGCAAAAAAATCAAGGTATTT.